This section outlines one T cell receptor (beta chain) sequence together with its context. What it binds is unknown. Produced via immunoSEQ multiplex PCR; TCRdb's table is partial and in-frame only. Here the sample spans about 130,000 clones, about 86% being singletons. V lost 6 bases, J lost 12 bases, and 18 bases lay in between. Germline V lookup: CDR1 SNHLY, CDR2 FYNNEI. CDR3 size: 14 residues. This sample is drawn from a study of T cell responses to AZD1222 COVID-19 vaccine. Study results and caveats: Two AZD1222 administrations were followed by greater Spike-specific TCR breadth and depth. Baseline seropositives among AZD1222 recipients totaled only 5 to 7.

The sample consisted of peripheral blood, taken on day 0 of AZD1222 vaccination. The sequence was obtained from an adult in good health. The chain employs TRBV2 and TRBJ1-6, with a weak D call TRBD1 (6 bases). CDR3 DNA: TGTGCCAGCAGGTTTGGGACAACCAGAGGACCCCTCCACTTT. It translates to CASRFGTTRGPLHF.